This T cell receptor (beta chain) was retrieved from a study of OX40 agonist ivuxolimab in advanced cancers. Looking at the study overall: The dose of intravenous ivuxolimab that patients received every 2 weeks ranged from 0.01 to 10 mg/kg. Patients in dose escalation had liver, melanoma, kidney or head and neck cancers. Age averaged about 62 years (range about 23 to 80), and about 86% were male. Three patients, one with hepatocellular carcinoma and two with cutaneous melanoma, responded partially.

Germline CDR1 SGDLS, CDR2 YYNGEE. Trimming took 4 bases from V and 8 from J; bases not matched to a gene: 5. The CDR3 is made up of 13 amino acids. Method: immunoSEQ multiplex PCR; TCRdb's copy keeps in-frame clones and lacks some. Of tens of thousands of clones detected, 86% appear once; the ten largest clones hold around 15%. The receptor comes from an adult with an advanced solid tumor such as melanoma, head and neck, liver or kidney cancer. Sequenced here: CD4+ or CD8+ T cells sorted from blood, sampled in a trial of the OX40 agonist ivuxolimab. V and J are TRBV9 and TRBJ2-1, with 8 bases matching TRBD2. DNA for the CDR3: TGTGCCAGCAGCTCCTCGGGGGGGCATGAGCAGTTCTTC. It codes for CASSSSGGHEQFF.